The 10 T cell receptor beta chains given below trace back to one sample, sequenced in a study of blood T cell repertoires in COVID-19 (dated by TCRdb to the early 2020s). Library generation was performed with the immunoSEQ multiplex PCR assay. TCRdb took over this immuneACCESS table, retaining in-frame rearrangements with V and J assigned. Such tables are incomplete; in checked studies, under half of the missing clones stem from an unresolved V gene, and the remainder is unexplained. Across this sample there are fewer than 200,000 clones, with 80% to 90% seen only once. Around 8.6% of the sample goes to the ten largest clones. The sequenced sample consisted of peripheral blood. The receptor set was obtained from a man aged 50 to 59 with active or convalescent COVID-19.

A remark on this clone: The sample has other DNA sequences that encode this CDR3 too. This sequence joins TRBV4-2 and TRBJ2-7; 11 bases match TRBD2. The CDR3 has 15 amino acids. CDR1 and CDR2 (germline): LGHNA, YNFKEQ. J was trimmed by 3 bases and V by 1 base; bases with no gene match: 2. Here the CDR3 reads CASSQATSGSYEQYF. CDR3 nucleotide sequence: TGTGCCAGCAGCCAAGCAACTAGCGGGAGCTACGAGCAGTACTTC.

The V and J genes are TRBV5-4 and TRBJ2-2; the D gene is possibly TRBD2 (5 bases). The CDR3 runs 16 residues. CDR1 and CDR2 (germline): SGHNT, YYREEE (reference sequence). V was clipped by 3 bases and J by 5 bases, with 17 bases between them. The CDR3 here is CASSSKLVGETGELFF. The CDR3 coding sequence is TGTGCCAGCAGCTCGAAACTAGTCGGTGAGACCGGGGAGCTGTTTTTT. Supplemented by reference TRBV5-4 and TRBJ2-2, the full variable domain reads ETGVTQSPTHLIKTRGQQVTLRCSSQSGHNTVSWYQQALGQGPQFIFQYYREEENGRGNFPPRFSGLQFPNYSSELNVNALELDDSALYLCASSSKLVGETGELFFGEGSRLTVL.

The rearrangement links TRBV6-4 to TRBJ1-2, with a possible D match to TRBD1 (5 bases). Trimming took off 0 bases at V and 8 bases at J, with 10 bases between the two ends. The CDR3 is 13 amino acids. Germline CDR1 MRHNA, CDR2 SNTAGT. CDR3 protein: CASSDSQGRGYTF. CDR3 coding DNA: TGTGCCAGCAGTGACTCCCAGGGTCGGGGCTACACCTTC.

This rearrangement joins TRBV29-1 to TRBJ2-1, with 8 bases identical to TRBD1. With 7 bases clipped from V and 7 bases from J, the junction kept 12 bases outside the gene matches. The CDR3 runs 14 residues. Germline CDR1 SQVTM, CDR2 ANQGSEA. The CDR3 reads CSAQDRVVENEQFF. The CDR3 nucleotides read TGCAGCGCTCAGGACAGGGTTGTTGAGAATGAGCAGTTCTTC.

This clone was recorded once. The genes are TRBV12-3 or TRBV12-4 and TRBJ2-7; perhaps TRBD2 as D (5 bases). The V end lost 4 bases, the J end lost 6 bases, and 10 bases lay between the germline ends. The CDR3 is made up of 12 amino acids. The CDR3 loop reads CASSWTALEQYF. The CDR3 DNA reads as TGTGCCAGCAGTTGGACTGCACTCGAGCAGTACTTC.

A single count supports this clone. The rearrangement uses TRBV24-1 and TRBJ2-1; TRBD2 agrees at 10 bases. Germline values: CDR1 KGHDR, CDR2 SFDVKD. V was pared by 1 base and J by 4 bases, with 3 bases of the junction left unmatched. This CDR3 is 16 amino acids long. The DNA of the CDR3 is TGTGCCACCAGTGATTTCGCTAGCGGGAGTTACAATGAGCAGTTCTTC. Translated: CATSDFASGSYNEQFF.

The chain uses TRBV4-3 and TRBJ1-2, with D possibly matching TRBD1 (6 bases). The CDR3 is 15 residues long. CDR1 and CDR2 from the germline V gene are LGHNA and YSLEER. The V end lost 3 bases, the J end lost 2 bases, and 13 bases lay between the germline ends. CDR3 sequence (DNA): TGCGCCAGCAGCCAGAAAGACAGGATCAACTATGGCTACACCTTC. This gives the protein CASSQKDRINYGYTF.

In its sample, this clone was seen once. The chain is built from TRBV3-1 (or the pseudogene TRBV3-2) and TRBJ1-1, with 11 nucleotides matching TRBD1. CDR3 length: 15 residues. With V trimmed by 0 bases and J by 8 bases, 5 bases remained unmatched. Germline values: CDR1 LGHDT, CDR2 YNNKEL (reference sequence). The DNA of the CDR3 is TGTGCCAGCAGCCAAGAAGGGACAGGGGGGTCAGAAGCTTTCTTT. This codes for CASSQEGTGGSEAFF.

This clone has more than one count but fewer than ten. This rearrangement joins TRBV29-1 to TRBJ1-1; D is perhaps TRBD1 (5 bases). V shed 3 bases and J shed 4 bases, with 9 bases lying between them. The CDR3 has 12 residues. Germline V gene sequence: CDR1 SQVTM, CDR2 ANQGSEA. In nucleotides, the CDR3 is TGCAGCGTTGATCAGGGCATCACTGAAGCTTTCTTT. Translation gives CSVDQGITEAFF.

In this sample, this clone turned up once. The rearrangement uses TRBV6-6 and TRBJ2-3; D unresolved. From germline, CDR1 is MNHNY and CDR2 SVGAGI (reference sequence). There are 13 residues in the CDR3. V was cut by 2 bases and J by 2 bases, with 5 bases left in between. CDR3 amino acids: CASSYTDTDTQYF. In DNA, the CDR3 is TGTGCCAGCAGTTACACAGACACAGATACGCAGTATTTT.